This T cell receptor (beta chain) was identified during a study of T cells after yellow fever vaccination. General observations from the study: The bulk population could contribute abundant contaminating clonotypes to FACS-sorted repertoires.

Notes on this clonotype: Its antigen is still unknown.

CDR1 is MNHNY and CDR2 is SVGAGI in the germline V gene (reference sequence). Germline trimming cut 7 bases from V and 9 bases from J; bases unmatched to any gene: 13. The CDR3 extends over 14 amino acids. TCRdb used MiXCR to reprocess the 5' RACE reads, holding one entry per CDR3 protein. Of around 320,000 distinct CDR3 sequences listed, less than 9.5% are singletons. V is TRBV6-6 and J is TRBJ1-1; 8 bases line up with TRBD1. The starting material was CD4+ T cells sorted from PBMCs, obtained 5 days after the yellow fever booster vaccination. The receptor comes from a man aged 18 to 30 who received the YFV17D yellow fever vaccine. CDR3: CASNKDRDVLQAFF. The CDR3 DNA reads TGTGCCAGCAACAAGGACAGGGATGTGTTACAAGCTTTCTTT.